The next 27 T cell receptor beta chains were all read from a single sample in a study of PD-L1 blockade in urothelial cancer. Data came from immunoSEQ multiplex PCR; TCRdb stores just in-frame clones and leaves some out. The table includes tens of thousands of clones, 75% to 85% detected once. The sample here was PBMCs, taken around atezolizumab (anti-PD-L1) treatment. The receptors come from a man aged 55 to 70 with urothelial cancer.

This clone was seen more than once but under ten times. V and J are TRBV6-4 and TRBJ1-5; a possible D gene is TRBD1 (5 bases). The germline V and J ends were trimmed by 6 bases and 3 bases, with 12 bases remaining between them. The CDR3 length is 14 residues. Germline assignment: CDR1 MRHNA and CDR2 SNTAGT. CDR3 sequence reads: CASRPDRYNQPQHF. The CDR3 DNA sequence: TGTGCCAGCAGACCCGACAGATACAATCAGCCCCAGCATTTT.

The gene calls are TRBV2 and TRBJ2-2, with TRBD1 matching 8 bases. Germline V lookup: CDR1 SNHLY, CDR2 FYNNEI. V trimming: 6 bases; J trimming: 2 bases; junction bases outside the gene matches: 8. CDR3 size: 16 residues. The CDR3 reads CASRPDRGGNTGELFF. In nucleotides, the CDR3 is TGTGCCAGCAGACCCGACAGGGGAGGAAACACCGGGGAGCTGTTTTTT.

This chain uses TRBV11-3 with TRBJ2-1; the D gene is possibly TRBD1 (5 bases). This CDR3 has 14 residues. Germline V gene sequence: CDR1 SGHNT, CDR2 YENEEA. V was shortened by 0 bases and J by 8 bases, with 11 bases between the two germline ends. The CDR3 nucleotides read TGTGCCAGCAGCTTAGACAGGGTTTCGGATGAGCAGTTCTTC. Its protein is CASSLDRVSDEQFF.

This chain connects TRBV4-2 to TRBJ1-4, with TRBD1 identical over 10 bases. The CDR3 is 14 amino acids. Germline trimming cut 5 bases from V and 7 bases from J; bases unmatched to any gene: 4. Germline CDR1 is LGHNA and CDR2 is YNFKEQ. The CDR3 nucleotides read TGTGCCAGCAGCTACGGGACAGGGGCTGAAAAACTGTTTTTT. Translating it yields CASSYGTGAEKLFF.

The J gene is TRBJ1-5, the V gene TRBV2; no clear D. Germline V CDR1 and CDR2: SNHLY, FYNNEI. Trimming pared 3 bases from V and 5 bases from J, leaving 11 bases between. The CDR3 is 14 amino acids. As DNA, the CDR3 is TGTGCCAGCAGTGAGCGTGAGATCTATCAGCCCCAGCATTTT. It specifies CASSEREIYQPQHF. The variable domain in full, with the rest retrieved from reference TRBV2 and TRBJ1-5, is EPEVTQTPSHQVTQMGQEVILRCVPISNHLYFYWYRQILGQKVEFLVSFYNNEISEKSEIFDDQFSVERPDGSNFTLKIRSTKLEDSAMYFCASSEREIYQPQHFGDGTRLSIL.

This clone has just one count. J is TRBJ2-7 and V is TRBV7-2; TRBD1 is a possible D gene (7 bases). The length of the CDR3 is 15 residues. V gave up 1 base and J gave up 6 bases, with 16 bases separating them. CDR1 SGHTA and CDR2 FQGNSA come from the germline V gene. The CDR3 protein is CASSLVLRQGGEQYF. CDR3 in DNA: TGTGCCAGCAGCTTAGTACTGAGACAGGGAGGCGAGCAGTACTTC.

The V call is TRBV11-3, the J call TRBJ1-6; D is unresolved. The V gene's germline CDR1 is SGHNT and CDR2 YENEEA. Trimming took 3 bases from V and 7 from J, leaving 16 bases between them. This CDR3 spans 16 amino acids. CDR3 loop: CASSFPDIGSNSPLHF. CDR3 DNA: TGTGCCAGCAGCTTTCCCGATATCGGGAGCAATTCACCCCTCCACTTT.

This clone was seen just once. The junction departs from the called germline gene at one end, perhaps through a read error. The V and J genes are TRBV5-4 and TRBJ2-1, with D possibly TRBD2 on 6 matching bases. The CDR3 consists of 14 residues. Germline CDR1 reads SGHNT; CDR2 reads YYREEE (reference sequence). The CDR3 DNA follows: TGTGCCAGCAGCTTGGTGGGGGGAGGTCCGAGTGCTGTCTTC. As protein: CASSLVGGGPSAVF.

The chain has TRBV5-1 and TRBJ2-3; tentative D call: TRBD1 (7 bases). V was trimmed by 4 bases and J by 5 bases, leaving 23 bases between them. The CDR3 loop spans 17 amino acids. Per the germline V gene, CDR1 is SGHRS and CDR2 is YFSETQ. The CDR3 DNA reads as TGCGCCAGCAGCCCGAGGGGGCGCGGGGTGGATGGAGATACGCAGTATTTT. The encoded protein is CASSPRGRGVDGDTQYF.

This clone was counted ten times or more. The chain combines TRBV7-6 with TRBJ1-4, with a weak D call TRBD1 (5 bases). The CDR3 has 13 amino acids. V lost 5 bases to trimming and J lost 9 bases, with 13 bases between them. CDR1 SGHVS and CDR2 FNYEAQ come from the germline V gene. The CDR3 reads CASSPRVTKKLFF. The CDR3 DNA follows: TGTGCCAGCAGCCCCAGGGTTACGAAAAAACTGTTTTTT.

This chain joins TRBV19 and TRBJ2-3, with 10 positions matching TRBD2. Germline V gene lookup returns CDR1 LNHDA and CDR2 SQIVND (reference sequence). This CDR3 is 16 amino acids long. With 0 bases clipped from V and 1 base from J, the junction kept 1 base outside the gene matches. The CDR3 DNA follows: TGTGCCAGTAGTATAGATACTAGCGGGGGCACAGATACGCAGTATTTT. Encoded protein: CASSIDTSGGTDTQYF.

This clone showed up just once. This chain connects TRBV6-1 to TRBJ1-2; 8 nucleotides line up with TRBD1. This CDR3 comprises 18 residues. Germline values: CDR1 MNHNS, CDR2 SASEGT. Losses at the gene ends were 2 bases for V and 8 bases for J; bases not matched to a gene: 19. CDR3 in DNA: TGTGCCAGCAGTGAACAAGGCCTTCGACTGACAGGGGCCCTAGGCTACACCTTC. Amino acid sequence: CASSEQGLRLTGALGYTF.

CDR3 in DNA: TGTGCCAGCAGCTTAGAGGGCCGGGGAATGGGCATTCAGTACTTC. Translated: CASSLEGRGMGIQYF. The chain links TRBV7-6 to TRBJ2-4; weak D call: TRBD2 (5 bases). The CDR3 sequence is 15 residues long. Germline CDR1 is SGHVS and CDR2 is FNYEAQ. Trimming took off 1 base at V and 9 bases at J, with 16 bases between the two ends.

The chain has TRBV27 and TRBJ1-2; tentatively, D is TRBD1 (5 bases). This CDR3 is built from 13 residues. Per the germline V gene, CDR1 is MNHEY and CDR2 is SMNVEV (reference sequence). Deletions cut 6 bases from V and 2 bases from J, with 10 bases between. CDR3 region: CASRRQYNYGYTF. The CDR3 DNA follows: TGTGCCAGCAGACGACAGTACAACTATGGCTACACCTTC.

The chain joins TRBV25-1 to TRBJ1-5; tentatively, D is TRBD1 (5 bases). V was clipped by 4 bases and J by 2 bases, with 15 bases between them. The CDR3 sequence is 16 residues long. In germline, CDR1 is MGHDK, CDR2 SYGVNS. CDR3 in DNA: TGTGCCAGCAGTGCGGGGGGAAGAGGGGGCAATCAGCCCCAGCATTTT. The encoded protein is CASSAGGRGGNQPQHF.

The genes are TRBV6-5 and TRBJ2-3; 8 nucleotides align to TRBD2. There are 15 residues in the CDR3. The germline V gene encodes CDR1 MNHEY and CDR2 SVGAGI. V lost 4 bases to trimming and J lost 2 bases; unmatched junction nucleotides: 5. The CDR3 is CASSSLAGHTDTQYF. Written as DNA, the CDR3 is TGTGCCAGCAGTTCTCTAGCGGGCCACACAGATACGCAGTATTTT.

The CDR3 spells CASSLRTVRDSSTDTQYF. The CDR3 region has the DNA TGTGCCAGCAGCCTCCGGACAGTCAGAGATTCAAGCACAGATACGCAGTATTTT. The V and J genes are TRBV14 and TRBJ2-3; possible D gene TRBD1, 6 bases. The CDR3 length is 18 residues. Trimming pared 4 bases from V and 0 bases from J, leaving 20 bases between. Germline V gene data show CDR1 as SGHDN and CDR2 as FVKESK.

The CDR3 loop reads CASSELTGQGGNTIYF. In nucleotides, the CDR3 is TGTGCCAGCAGTGAACTGACAGGTCAAGGTGGAAACACCATATATTTT. V is TRBV6-1 and J is TRBJ1-3; TRBD1 is a possible D gene (6 bases). The CDR3 totals 16 residues. Trimming pared 2 bases from V and 3 bases from J, leaving 14 bases between. The V gene's germline CDR1 is MNHNS and CDR2 SASEGT.

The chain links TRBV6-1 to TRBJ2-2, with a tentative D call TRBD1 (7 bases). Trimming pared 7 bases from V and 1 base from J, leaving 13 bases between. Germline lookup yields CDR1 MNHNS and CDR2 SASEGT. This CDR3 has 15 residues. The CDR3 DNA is TGTGCCAGCATCGCGGGACAGTTGAACACCGGGGAGCTGTTTTTT. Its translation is CASIAGQLNTGELFF.

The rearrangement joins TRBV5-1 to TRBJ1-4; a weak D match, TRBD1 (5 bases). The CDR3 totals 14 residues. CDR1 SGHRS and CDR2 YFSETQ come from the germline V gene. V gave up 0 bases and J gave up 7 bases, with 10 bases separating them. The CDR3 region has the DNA TGCGCCAGCAGCTTGGGCAGTAGGGGTGAAAAACTGTTTTTT. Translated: CASSLGSRGEKLFF. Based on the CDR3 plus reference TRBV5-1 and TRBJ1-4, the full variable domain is KAGVTQTPRYLIKTRGQQVTLSCSPISGHRSVSWYQQTPGQGLQFLFEYFSETQRNKGNFPGRFSGRQFSNSRSEMNVSTLELGDSALYLCASSLGSRGEKLFFGSGTQLSVL.

The CDR3 spells CASSKDRAGNEKLFF. The CDR3 DNA sequence: TGTGCCAGCAGTAAAGACAGGGCGGGCAATGAAAAACTGTTTTTT. The J gene is TRBJ1-4, the V gene TRBV2, with 7 bases fitting TRBD1. The CDR3 has 15 amino acids. The trim removed 5 bases at V and 5 bases at J, leaving 8 bases unmatched. The V gene's germline CDR1 is SNHLY and CDR2 FYNNEI.

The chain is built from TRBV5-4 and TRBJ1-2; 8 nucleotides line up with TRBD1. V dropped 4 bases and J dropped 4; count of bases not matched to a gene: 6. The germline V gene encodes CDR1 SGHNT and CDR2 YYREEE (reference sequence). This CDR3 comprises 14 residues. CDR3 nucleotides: TGTGCCAGCAGCCACGGACAGGGTGGCTATGGCTACACCTTC. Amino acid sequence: CASSHGQGGYGYTF.

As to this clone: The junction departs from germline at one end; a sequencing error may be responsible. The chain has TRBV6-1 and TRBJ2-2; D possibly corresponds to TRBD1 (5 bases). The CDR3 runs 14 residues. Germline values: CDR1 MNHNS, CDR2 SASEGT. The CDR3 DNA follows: TGTGCCATCAGTTCCTGGACAAACACCGGGGAGCTGTTTTTT. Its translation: CAISSWTNTGELFF.

CDR3 DNA sequence: TGTGCCAGCGGGGGACAGGAAGCTTTCTTT. This sequence encodes CASGGQEAFF. The chain is built from TRBV6-5 and TRBJ1-1; TRBD1 matches at 7 bases. CDR3 length: 10 amino acids. V was clipped by 8 bases and J by 8 bases; unmatched bases: 2. Germline CDR1 and CDR2: MNHEY and SVGAGI.

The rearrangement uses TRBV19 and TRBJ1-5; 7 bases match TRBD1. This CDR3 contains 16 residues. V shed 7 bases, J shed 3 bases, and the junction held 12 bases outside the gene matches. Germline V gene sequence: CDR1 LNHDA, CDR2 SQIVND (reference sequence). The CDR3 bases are TGTGCCAGTATCAATGCCCGGGACAGAGTCAATCAGCCCCAGCATTTT. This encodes CASINARDRVNQPQHF.

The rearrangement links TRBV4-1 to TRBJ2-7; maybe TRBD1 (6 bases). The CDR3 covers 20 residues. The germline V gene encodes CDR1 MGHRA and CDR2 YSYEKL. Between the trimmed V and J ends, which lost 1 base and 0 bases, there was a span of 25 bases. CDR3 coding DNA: TGCGCCAGCAGCCAAGTAAGCGGAGTGAAGACAGGTAAAAGCTCCTACGAGCAGTACTTC. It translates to CASSQVSGVKTGKSSYEQYF.

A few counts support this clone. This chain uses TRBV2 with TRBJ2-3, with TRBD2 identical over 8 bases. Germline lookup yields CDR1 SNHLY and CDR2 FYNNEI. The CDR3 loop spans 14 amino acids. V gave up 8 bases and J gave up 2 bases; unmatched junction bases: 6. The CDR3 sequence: CASLSGGTTDTQYF. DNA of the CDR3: TGTGCCAGCTTGAGCGGGGGCACCACAGATACGCAGTATTTT.